This TCR beta chain was recorded in a study of blood T cell repertoires in COVID-19. Clones were sequenced by immunoSEQ multiplex PCR, and TCRdb holds only the in-frame ones, with some missing. Among under 250,000 clones listed, more than 80% were seen once. The study drew participants aged 18 to 89 years from about two dozen US areas. V lost 2 bases and J lost 2, with 7 bases in between. The CDR3 runs 13 residues. The germline V gene has CDR1 MNHNY and CDR2 SVGAGI (reference sequence). The source of this sequence is a man in his 60s who had recovered from COVID-19. Sequenced sample: PBMCs or T cells enriched from blood (not recorded which). The chain uses TRBV6-6 and TRBJ2-7; D gene unclear. The CDR3 is CASSYQKTYEQYF. Here the CDR3 DNA reads TGTGCCAGCAGTTACCAGAAAACCTACGAGCAGTACTTC.